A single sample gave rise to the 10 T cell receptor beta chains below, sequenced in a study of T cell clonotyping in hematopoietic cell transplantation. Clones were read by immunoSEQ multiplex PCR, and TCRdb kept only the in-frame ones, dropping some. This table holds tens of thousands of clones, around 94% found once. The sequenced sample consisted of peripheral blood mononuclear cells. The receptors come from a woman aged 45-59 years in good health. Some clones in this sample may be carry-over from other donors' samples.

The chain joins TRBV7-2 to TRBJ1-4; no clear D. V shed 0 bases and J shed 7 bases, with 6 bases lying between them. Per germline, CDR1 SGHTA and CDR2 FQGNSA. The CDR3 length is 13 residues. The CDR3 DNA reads TGTGCCAGCAGCTTAGCTCAACTTGAAAAACTGTTTTTT. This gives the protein CASSLAQLEKLFF.

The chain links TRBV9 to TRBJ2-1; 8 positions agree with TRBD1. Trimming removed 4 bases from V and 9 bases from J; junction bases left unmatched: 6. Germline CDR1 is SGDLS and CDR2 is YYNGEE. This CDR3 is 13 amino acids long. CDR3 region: CASSSRTGSEQFF. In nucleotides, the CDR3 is TGTGCCAGCAGCTCCCGGACAGGGAGTGAGCAGTTCTTC.

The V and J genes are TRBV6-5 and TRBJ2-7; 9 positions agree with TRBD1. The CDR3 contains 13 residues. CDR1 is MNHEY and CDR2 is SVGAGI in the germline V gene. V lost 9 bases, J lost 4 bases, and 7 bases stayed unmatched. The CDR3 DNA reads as TGTGCCAGGTCCGGGACAGGGCGATACGAGCAGTACTTC. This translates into CARSGTGRYEQYF.

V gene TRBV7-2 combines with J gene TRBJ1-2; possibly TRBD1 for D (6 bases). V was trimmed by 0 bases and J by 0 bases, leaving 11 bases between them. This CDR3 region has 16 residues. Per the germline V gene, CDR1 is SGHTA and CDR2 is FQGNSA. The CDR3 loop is CASSLASGTTNYGYTF. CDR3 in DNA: TGTGCCAGCAGCTTAGCGTCCGGGACAACTAACTATGGCTACACCTTC.

The CDR3 sequence is CASSYAGGGYTF. CDR3 nucleotides: TGTGCCAGCAGTTACGCAGGCGGTGGCTACACCTTC. The chain uses TRBV6-5 and TRBJ1-2; D remains ambiguous. Germline lookup yields CDR1 MNHEY and CDR2 SVGAGI. This CDR3 is built from 12 residues. Trimming left V 2 bases short and J 7 bases short, with 8 bases between.

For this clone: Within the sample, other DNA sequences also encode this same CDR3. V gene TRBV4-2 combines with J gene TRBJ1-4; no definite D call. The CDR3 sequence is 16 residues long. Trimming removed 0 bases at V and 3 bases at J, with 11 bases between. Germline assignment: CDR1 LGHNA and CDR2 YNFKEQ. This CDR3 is CASSQDLTGPNEKLFF. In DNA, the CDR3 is TGTGCCAGCAGCCAAGACCTGACGGGCCCTAATGAAAAACTGTTTTTT.

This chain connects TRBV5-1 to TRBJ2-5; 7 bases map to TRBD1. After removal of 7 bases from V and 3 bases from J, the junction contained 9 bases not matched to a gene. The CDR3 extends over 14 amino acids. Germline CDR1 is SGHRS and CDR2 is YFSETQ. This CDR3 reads CASSPRDRKETQYF. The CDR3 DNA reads TGCGCCAGCTCCCCCCGGGACAGAAAAGAGACCCAGTACTTC.

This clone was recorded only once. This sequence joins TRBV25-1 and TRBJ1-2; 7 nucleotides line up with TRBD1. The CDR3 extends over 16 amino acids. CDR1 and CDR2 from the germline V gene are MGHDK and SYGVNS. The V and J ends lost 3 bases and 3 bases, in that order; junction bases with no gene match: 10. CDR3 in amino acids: CASSEPGGGRDYGYTF. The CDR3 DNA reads TGTGCCAGCAGTGAGCCGGGAGGGGGCAGGGACTATGGCTACACCTTC.

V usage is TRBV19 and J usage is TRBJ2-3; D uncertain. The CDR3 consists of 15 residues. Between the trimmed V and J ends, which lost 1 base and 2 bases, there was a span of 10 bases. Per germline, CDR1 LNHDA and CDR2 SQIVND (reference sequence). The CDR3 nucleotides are TGTGCCAGTAGTATAGGTCCATTGGTCACAGATACGCAGTATTTT. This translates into CASSIGPLVTDTQYF.

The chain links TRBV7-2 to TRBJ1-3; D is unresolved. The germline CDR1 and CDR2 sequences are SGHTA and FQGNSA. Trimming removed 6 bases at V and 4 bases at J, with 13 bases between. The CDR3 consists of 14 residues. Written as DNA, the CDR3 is TGTGCCAGCAGTAAGATGAGCGGCGGAAACACCATATATTTT. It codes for CASSKMSGGNTIYF.